The 29 T cell receptor beta chains reported below all come from one sample, sequenced in a study of blood T cell repertoires in COVID-19 (dated by TCRdb to the early 2020s). The library was obtained by the immunoSEQ multiplex PCR assay. Sourced from immuneACCESS, this table was stored by TCRdb with only in-frame sequences that have V and J called. A share of the clones is absent; for the studies checked, an unresolved V gene accounts for under half, and the remainder has no known explanation. The sample table shows around 170,000 clones, and about 86% are seen once. The ten largest account for 2.5% to 3.5% of the sample. Sequencing was carried out using peripheral blood. The receptors derive from a woman in her twenties or thirties with active or convalescent COVID-19.

V usage is TRBV19 and J usage is TRBJ2-7; perhaps TRBD1 as D (6 bases). In germline, CDR1 is LNHDA, CDR2 SQIVND (reference sequence). The CDR3 runs to 15 residues. Trimming shortened V by 4 bases and J by 1 base, and 14 bases separated the two germline ends. The CDR3 is CASSTSTGSSYEQYF. The DNA of the CDR3 is TGTGCCAGTAGTACCTCGACAGGAAGTTCCTACGAGCAGTACTTC.

V is TRBV5-1 and J is TRBJ2-5, with TRBD2 as a possible D gene (5 bases). V was pared by 7 bases and J by 2 bases, with 12 bases between. The germline CDR1 and CDR2 sequences are SGHRS and YFSETQ. The CDR3 runs to 13 residues. CDR3 DNA sequence: TGCGCCAGCGGATACGGGGAACAAGAGACCCAGTACTTC. Protein product: CASGYGEQETQYF.

CDR3 DNA sequence: TGCAGTGCCCAGGATCAAGAGACCCAGTACTTC. This codes for CSAQDQETQYF. This sequence joins TRBV20-1 and TRBJ2-5; D is unresolved. The CDR3 has 11 residues. V lost 6 bases and J lost 2, with 7 bases in between. CDR1 DFQATT and CDR2 SNEGSKA come from the germline V gene (reference sequence).

This sequence joins TRBV30 and TRBJ1-1; D not resolved. The CDR3 is 12 residues long. Trimming cost V 6 bases and J 3 bases, with 11 bases left between them. Germline assignment: CDR1 GTSNPN and CDR2 SVGIG (reference sequence). In nucleotides, the CDR3 is TGTGCCTGCCAAAACTCACACACTGAAGCTTTCTTT. Residues: CACQNSHTEAFF. Together with reference TRBV30 and TRBJ1-1, the CDR3 gives the full variable domain: SQTIHQWPATLVQPVGSPLSLECTVEGTSNPNLYWYRQAAGRGLQLLFYSVGIGQISSEVPQNLSASRPQDRQFILSSKKLLLSDSGFYLCACQNSHTEAFFGQGTRLTVV.

J is TRBJ2-7 and V is TRBV15; no clear D. Germline V gene data show CDR1 as LNHNV and CDR2 as YYDKDF (reference sequence). V was clipped by 0 bases and J by 1 base, with 10 bases between them. The CDR3 is 15 residues long. Here the CDR3 reads CATSRDKASSYEQYF. CDR3 nucleotide sequence: TGTGCCACCAGCAGAGATAAGGCTAGTTCCTACGAGCAGTACTTC.

In DNA, the CDR3 is TGCGCCAGCAGCTCCGGGACAGTCTTCTCTGAAGCTTTCTTT. This gives the protein CASSSGTVFSEAFF. J is TRBJ1-1 and V is TRBV5-1, with 7 nucleotides matching TRBD1. Germline V CDR1 and CDR2: SGHRS, YFSETQ. After removal of 3 bases from V and 6 bases from J, the junction contained 8 bases not matched to a gene. The CDR3 length is 14 residues.

The V and J genes are TRBV11-2 and TRBJ2-5, with no clear D. Germline-derived CDR1 and CDR2 are SGHAT and FQNNGV. The CDR3 is 18 residues long. Trimming removed 1 base from V and 5 bases from J, with 23 bases in between. The CDR3 bases are TGTGCCAGCAGCTTAGGGTTGGTGAGTCCCCCCGTCGGGGAGACCCAGTACTTC. This translates into CASSLGLVSPPVGETQYF.

This chain joins TRBV29-1 and TRBJ2-1, with D perhaps matching TRBD2 (6 bases). In germline, CDR1 is SQVTM, CDR2 ANQGSEA. The length of the CDR3 is 14 residues. V lost 2 bases, J lost 5 bases, and 13 bases lay in between. CDR3 amino acids: CSVETPGVDNEQFF. The CDR3 DNA reads TGCAGCGTTGAAACCCCGGGAGTGGACAATGAGCAGTTCTTC.

The gene calls are TRBV13 and TRBJ2-3; 14 nucleotides agree with TRBD2. Trimming took 3 bases from V and 5 from J; bases not matched to a gene: 10. Germline assignment: CDR1 PRHDT and CDR2 FYEKMQ (reference sequence). The CDR3 spans 18 residues. In DNA, the CDR3 is TGTGCCAGCAGCTTTTCTACCGGACTAGCGGGAGGCCAAGATACGCAGTATTTT. Protein sequence: CASSFSTGLAGGQDTQYF. The variable domain in full, with the rest retrieved from reference TRBV13 and TRBJ2-3, is AAGVIQSPRHLIKEKRETATLKCYPIPRHDTVYWYQQGPGQDPQFLISFYEKMQSDKGSIPDRFSAQQFSDYHSELNMSSLELGDSALYFCASSFSTGLAGGQDTQYFGPGTRLTVL.

This chain joins TRBV2 and TRBJ1-6; tentative D call: TRBD1 (5 bases). Deletions cut 5 bases from V and 9 bases from J, with 17 bases between. The CDR3 covers 15 residues. Germline V gene data show CDR1 as SNHLY and CDR2 as FYNNEI. CDR3 residues: CASSLLGIGVSPLHF. In nucleotides, the CDR3 is TGTGCCAGCAGTCTATTGGGAATAGGGGTTTCACCCCTCCACTTT. The variable domain in full, completed from reference TRBV2 and TRBJ1-6, reads EPEVTQTPSHQVTQMGQEVILRCVPISNHLYFYWYRQILGQKVEFLVSFYNNEISEKSEIFDDQFSVERPDGSNFTLKIRSTKLEDSAMYFCASSLLGIGVSPLHFGNGTRLTVT.

The count of this clone is one. This rearrangement joins TRBV9 to TRBJ2-1; 8 nucleotides line up with TRBD2. The CDR3 spans 19 residues. Germline V gene data show CDR1 as SGDLS and CDR2 as YYNGEE. V shed 0 bases and J 0 bases; nucleotides not matched to a gene: 11. CDR3 amino acids: CASSVAIAGPLSSYNEQFF. In nucleotides, the CDR3 is TGTGCCAGCAGCGTAGCTATAGCGGGACCCCTGAGCTCCTACAATGAGCAGTTCTTC.

V usage is TRBV5-1 and J usage is TRBJ2-2, with 7 bases aligning to TRBD1. This CDR3 spans 14 amino acids. After removal of 6 bases from V and 8 bases from J, the junction contained 10 bases not matched to a gene. The germline CDR1 and CDR2 sequences are SGHRS and YFSETQ. DNA for the CDR3: TGCGCCAGCACCTTACAGGGGTCCCCAGGGGAGCTGTTTTTT. It yields the protein CASTLQGSPGELFF.

V is TRBV5-6 and J is TRBJ1-6, with 10 bases that match TRBD1. In germline, CDR1 is SGHDT, CDR2 YYEEEE. CDR3 length: 14 amino acids. V shed 4 bases, J shed 9 bases, and the junction held 4 bases outside the gene matches. The CDR3 DNA is TGTGCCAGCAGCCCTAGGGACAGGGGTTCACCCCTCCACTTT. Its translation: CASSPRDRGSPLHF.

The chain employs TRBV7-9 and TRBJ1-2; D unresolved. V was cut by 4 bases and J by 7 bases, with 13 bases left in between. CDR1 is SEHNR, CDR2 FQNEAQ, per germline (reference sequence). There are 13 residues in the CDR3. CDR3 sequence (DNA): TGTGCCAGCAGCTCCTTCCAGGTCCCTGGCTACACCTTC. Its protein product is CASSSFQVPGYTF.

In its sample, this clone was seen a few times. The chain uses TRBV5-6 and TRBJ2-2; 9 nucleotides match TRBD1. J lost 5 bases, V lost 2 bases, and 4 bases had no gene match. The CDR3 extends over 15 amino acids. Looked up from germline, CDR1 is SGHDT and CDR2 is YYEEEE. The CDR3 loop reads CASSFGDRATGELFF. As DNA, the CDR3 is TGTGCCAGCAGCTTTGGGGACAGGGCGACCGGGGAGCTGTTTTTT.

CDR3 residues: CASSTSTVVGPWGYTF. CDR3 DNA: TGTGCCAGCAGCACGTCGACAGTCGTTGGCCCTTGGGGCTACACCTTC. The chain has TRBV5-4 and TRBJ1-2, with a possible D match to TRBD1 (5 bases). Germline V lookup: CDR1 SGHNT, CDR2 YYREEE (reference sequence). Trimming cost V 4 bases and J 8 bases, with 24 bases left between them. The CDR3 sequence is 16 residues long.

The V and J genes are TRBV10-1 and TRBJ2-7, with TRBD2 matching 9 bases. This CDR3 is 14 amino acids long. Looked up from germline, CDR1 is WNHNN and CDR2 is SYGVQD (reference sequence). Trimming removed 4 bases from V and 6 bases from J; junction bases left unmatched: 7. CDR3 in DNA: TGCGCCAGCAGTGTAGCGGGAGTCACGGGCGAGCAGTACTTC. It encodes CASSVAGVTGEQYF.

This chain uses TRBV29-1 with TRBJ2-5; TRBD1 is a possible D gene (5 bases). This CDR3 spans 12 amino acids. V lost 4 bases, J lost 5 bases, and 11 bases lay in between. Germline CDR1 and CDR2: SQVTM and ANQGSEA. This CDR3 is CSVVQAAETQYF. In nucleotides, the CDR3 is TGCAGCGTTGTACAGGCTGCGGAGACCCAGTACTTC.

J is TRBJ1-1 and V is TRBV12-5; D remains unclear. Germline lookup yields CDR1 LGHNT and CDR2 FRNRAP. CDR3 size: 13 residues. V lost 1 base and J 1 base, leaving 4 bases between the germline ends. The CDR3 loop is CASGLDGNTEAFF. Here the CDR3 DNA reads TGTGCTAGTGGTTTGGACGGGAACACTGAAGCTTTCTTT.

The CDR3 coding sequence is TGTGCCAGCAGTTTAGGCCAGGAGGCATTTCAGCCCCAGCATTTT. Protein sequence: CASSLGQEAFQPQHF. This chain joins TRBV28 and TRBJ1-5; D is unclear. The CDR3 has 15 residues. Germline V gene sequence: CDR1 MDHEN, CDR2 SYDVKM. Trimming left V 2 bases short and J 6 bases short, with 14 bases between. Together with reference TRBV28 and TRBJ1-5, the CDR3 gives the full variable domain: DVKVTQSSRYLVKRTGEKVFLECVQDMDHENMFWYRQDPGLGLRLIYFSYDVKMKEKGDIPEGYSVSREKKERFSLILESASTNQTSMYLCASSLGQEAFQPQHFGDGTRLSIL.

The chain employs TRBV28 and TRBJ2-7, with a weak D call TRBD2 (6 bases). The germline V gene has CDR1 MDHEN and CDR2 SYDVKM. This CDR3 spans 15 amino acids. Trimming stripped 1 base from V and 0 bases from J, with 10 bases between. CDR3 in DNA: TGTGCCAGCAGTTTATCCTCCGGGAGCTCCTACGAGCAGTACTTC. Translating it yields CASSLSSGSSYEQYF. Looking up the rest from reference TRBV28 and TRBJ2-7 gives the full variable domain: DVKVTQSSRYLVKRTGEKVFLECVQDMDHENMFWYRQDPGLGLRLIYFSYDVKMKEKGDIPEGYSVSREKKERFSLILESASTNQTSMYLCASSLSSGSSYEQYFGPGTRLTVT.

The chain couples TRBV7-6 to TRBJ1-3; 7 bases map to TRBD1. This CDR3 region has 16 residues. The V gene's germline CDR1 is SGHVS and CDR2 FNYEAQ. The V gene end was trimmed by 5 bases and the J gene end by 1 base; junction bases not matched to a gene: 8. DNA of the CDR3: TGTGCCAGCAGCGACGTCAAGACAGGGTCTGGAAACACCATATATTTT. Translated, it gives CASSDVKTGSGNTIYF.

This clone was seen only once. At one of its ends the junction is not consistent with the germline gene, which may arise from a read error. The chain combines TRBV7-7 with TRBJ2-2; TRBD2 matches 13 bases. The CDR3 is made up of 18 amino acids. CDR1 is SSHAT and CDR2 is FNYEAQ in the germline V gene (reference sequence). For the CDR3, the DNA is TGTGCTAGCAGCCCAAGACTAGCGGGGGGCCCGAACACCGGGGAGCTGTTTTTT. It is translated as CASSPRLAGGPNTGELFF.

The chain recombines TRBV6-1 with TRBJ1-1, with 9 bases that match TRBD1. Trimming cost V 2 bases and J 4 bases; bases outside gene matches: 2. This CDR3 has 14 amino acids. The germline gives CDR1 MNHNS, CDR2 SASEGT. CDR3 coding DNA: TGTGCCAGCAGTGAAACGACAGGGGGCACTGAAGCTTTCTTT. It encodes CASSETTGGTEAFF.

This clone occurred once. The V and J genes are TRBV5-4 and TRBJ1-1; possibly TRBD1 for D (5 bases). CDR1 and CDR2 (germline): SGHNT, YYREEE (reference sequence). Trimming took 4 bases from V and 0 from J, leaving 16 bases between them. The CDR3 has 16 amino acids. CDR3: CASSPGGPSLNTEAFF. Written as DNA, the CDR3 is TGTGCCAGCAGCCCGGGGGGACCCTCATTGAACACTGAAGCTTTCTTT. Complete variable domain (other parts from reference TRBV5-4 and TRBJ1-1): ETGVTQSPTHLIKTRGQQVTLRCSSQSGHNTVSWYQQALGQGPQFIFQYYREEENGRGNFPPRFSGLQFPNYSSELNVNALELDDSALYLCASSPGGPSLNTEAFFGQGTRLTVV.

In nucleotides, the CDR3 is TGCGCCAGCAGCCCGTCTATGACAGGGCGGGCTGAAGCTTTCTTT. Translation: CASSPSMTGRAEAFF. The chain combines TRBV4-1 with TRBJ1-1, with TRBD1 matching over 7 bases. The CDR3 has 15 residues. V dropped 4 bases and J dropped 6; count of bases not matched to a gene: 11. Germline CDR1 is MGHRA and CDR2 is YSYEKL.

The chain has TRBV27 and TRBJ1-1, with D maybe TRBD1 (5 bases). Germline CDR1 is MNHEY and CDR2 is SMNVEV (reference sequence). Trimming shortened V by 4 bases and J by 3 bases, and 12 bases separated the two germline ends. The CDR3 spans 14 residues. This CDR3 reads CASSWRGGDTEAFF. The CDR3 nucleotides read TGTGCCAGCAGTTGGAGGGGTGGGGACACTGAAGCTTTCTTT.

The chain recombines TRBV29-1 with TRBJ2-7; 7 nucleotides agree with TRBD1. CDR1 and CDR2 from the germline V gene are SQVTM and ANQGSEA. V was clipped by 4 bases and J by 6 bases; unmatched bases: 6. This CDR3 has 12 amino acids. The CDR3 sequence: CSVGTGNGEQYF. CDR3 DNA: TGCAGCGTTGGGACAGGTAATGGCGAGCAGTACTTC.

The chain uses TRBV29-1 and TRBJ1-1; TRBD1 might be the D (6 bases). V was shortened by 5 bases and J by 3 bases, with 13 bases between the two germline ends. CDR3 size: 13 residues. The V gene's germline CDR1 is SQVTM and CDR2 ANQGSEA. As DNA, the CDR3 is TGCAGCGTTCGCCGGACAGTTGACACTGAAGCTTTCTTT. It encodes CSVRRTVDTEAFF.